Detailed here is one T cell receptor beta chain. The CDR3 extends over 15 amino acids. V dropped 5 bases and J dropped 4 bases, with 16 bases sitting between them. Germline V gene lookup returns CDR1 SGHTA and CDR2 FQGTGA. PCR was performed using 60 Vbeta and 13 Jbeta primers. Generated by immunoSEQ multiplex PCR, the TCRdb table keeps only in-frame clones and is missing some. This sample yields around 53,000 clones, of which roughly four fifths are seen a single time; roughly 3.1% belongs to the top ten. The data stem from a study of cytomegalovirus exposure and HLA in healthy donors. The chain combines TRBV7-3 with TRBJ2-3; D is perhaps TRBD2 (5 bases). The TCR originated in a middle-aged man in good health and CMV-seronegative. Material: PBMCs. CDR3 bases: TGTGCCAGCAGCCAGACCGCCGAGGGCGCAGATACGCAGTATTTT. This encodes CASSQTAEGADTQYF.